The 18 T cell receptor beta chains below come from one sample, sequenced in a study of blood T cell repertoires in COVID-19. Profiling relied on immunoSEQ multiplex PCR, and the TCRdb table lists in-frame clones only, not all of them. The sample has around 91,000 clones, more than 65% seen once. Sequenced input: peripheral blood. The receptors here all came from an elderly woman with active or convalescent COVID-19.

This chain uses TRBV11-1 with TRBJ1-2; TRBD1 matches at 9 bases. J lost 5 bases, V lost 4 bases, and 5 bases had no gene match. The CDR3 contains 14 residues. CDR1 SGHAT and CDR2 FQDESV come from the germline V gene (reference sequence). This CDR3 reads CASSSRDRAYGYTF. As DNA, the CDR3 is TGTGCCAGCAGCTCCCGGGACAGGGCATATGGCTACACCTTC.

This clone was observed once. The chain joins TRBV6-5 to TRBJ1-6; a weak D match, TRBD1 (5 bases). The CDR3 spans 13 residues. The germline V and J ends were trimmed by 6 bases and 8 bases, with 11 bases remaining between them. CDR1 MNHEY and CDR2 SVGAGI come from the germline V gene. The CDR3 protein is CASSPQTDSPLHF. The CDR3 region has the DNA TGTGCCAGCAGCCCCCAGACAGATTCACCCCTCCACTTT.

This clone was picked up a small number of times. The J gene is TRBJ1-1, the V gene TRBV5-4, with unresolved D. V lost 0 bases and J lost 6, with 12 bases in between. The CDR3 has 14 amino acids. Per the germline V gene, CDR1 is SGHNT and CDR2 is YYREEE (reference sequence). The CDR3 here is CASSLGEGMAEAFF. CDR3 in DNA: TGTGCCAGCAGCTTGGGAGAGGGCATGGCTGAAGCTTTCTTT.

The V and J genes are TRBV6-1 and TRBJ2-1; D is possibly TRBD2 (6 bases). V dropped 5 bases and J dropped 6 bases, with 14 bases sitting between them. Per germline, CDR1 MNHNS and CDR2 SASEGT. The CDR3 spans 14 residues. CDR3 loop: CASSPASSVNEQFF. The CDR3 DNA reads TGTGCCAGCAGTCCCGCATCTAGCGTCAATGAGCAGTTCTTC.

V is TRBV6-4 and J is TRBJ1-1; the D gene is possibly TRBD1 (5 bases). The CDR3 runs 16 residues. Germline V gene sequence: CDR1 MRHNA, CDR2 SNTAGT. Trimming removed 0 bases from V and 2 bases from J, with 13 bases in between. The CDR3 nucleotides are TGTGCCAGCAGTGACTCTAGCGGGGACGACAACACTGAAGCTTTCTTT. It translates to CASSDSSGDDNTEAFF.

The chain carries TRBV5-4 and TRBJ1-1; D is undetermined. The germline gives CDR1 SGHNT, CDR2 YYREEE (reference sequence). Trimming shortened V by 2 bases and J by 1 base, and 6 bases separated the two germline ends. The CDR3 has 13 amino acids. CDR3 region: CASSFHKNTEAFF. The DNA of the CDR3 is TGTGCCAGCAGCTTCCACAAGAACACTGAAGCTTTCTTT.

In its sample, this clone is medium-sized. The chain has TRBV28 and TRBJ2-3; TRBD1 might be the D (5 bases). CDR1 and CDR2 (germline): MDHEN, SYDVKM. V lost 0 bases, J lost 2 bases, and 9 bases lay in between. The CDR3 totals 15 residues. DNA of the CDR3: TGTGCCAGCAGTTTATGGGACAAACACACAGATACGCAGTATTTT. Translated: CASSLWDKHTDTQYF. Combining the CDR3 with reference TRBV28 and TRBJ2-3 gives the whole variable domain DVKVTQSSRYLVKRTGEKVFLECVQDMDHENMFWYRQDPGLGLRLIYFSYDVKMKEKGDIPEGYSVSREKKERFSLILESASTNQTSMYLCASSLWDKHTDTQYFGPGTRLTVL.

The J gene is TRBJ1-3, the V gene TRBV19; tentative D call: TRBD1 (6 bases). The CDR3 has 16 amino acids. V shed 6 bases and J shed 1 base, with 16 bases lying between them. Germline V lookup: CDR1 LNHDA, CDR2 SQIVND (reference sequence). The chain's CDR3 is CASRTIGTSSGNTIYF. Here the CDR3 DNA reads TGTGCCAGTAGGACTATCGGGACATCGTCTGGAAACACCATATATTTT.

V and J are TRBV9 and TRBJ1-2, with D hard to call. V gave up 2 bases and J gave up 5 bases, with 13 bases separating them. The germline gives CDR1 SGDLS, CDR2 YYNGEE. The CDR3 contains 14 residues. CDR3 nucleotides: TGTGCCAGCAGCGTCGGAGGGATCCCTTATGGCTACACCTTC. Translating gives CASSVGGIPYGYTF. Full variable domain (remainder filled in from reference TRBV9 and TRBJ1-2): DSGVTQTPKHLITATGQRVTLRCSPRSGDLSVYWYQQSLDQGLQFLIQYYNGEERAKGNILERFSAQQFPDLHSELNLSSLELGDSALYFCASSVGGIPYGYTFGSGTRLTVV.

Written as DNA, the CDR3 is TGTGCCAGCAGAACCATAGCGGGAGGGCCCCTGTATTTT. Translation gives CASRTIAGGPLYF. The chain carries TRBV12-3 or TRBV12-4 and TRBJ2-3; 11 bases match TRBD2. V was clipped by 6 bases and J by 14 bases; unmatched bases: 10. This CDR3 comprises 13 residues.

This clone showed up just a few times. The chain recombines TRBV5-6 with TRBJ1-2, with D possibly TRBD1 on 5 matching bases. In germline, CDR1 is SGHDT, CDR2 YYEEEE. V lost 5 bases and J 0 bases, leaving 8 bases between the germline ends. The length of the CDR3 is 13 residues. The CDR3 nucleotides are TGTGCCAGCAGGGACACCACTAACTATGGCTACACCTTC. Protein sequence: CASRDTTNYGYTF. Complete variable domain (other parts from reference TRBV5-6 and TRBJ1-2): DAGVTQSPTHLIKTRGQQVTLRCSPKSGHDTVSWYQQALGQGPQFIFQYYEEEERQRGNFPDRFSGHQFPNYSSELNVNALLLGDSALYLCASRDTTNYGYTFGSGTRLTVV.

About this clone: A junction end diverges from the germline sequence, so it may reflect a read error. The chain has TRBV19 and TRBJ2-7; D is perhaps TRBD2 (5 bases). The CDR3 is 13 residues long. Germline values: CDR1 LNHDA, CDR2 SQIVND (reference sequence). CDR3 sequence (DNA): TGTGCCAGTAGCCACCGGGAAAACTACGAGCAATACTTC. Translating it yields CASSHRENYEQYF.

This clone was counted once. The rearrangement uses TRBV5-8 and TRBJ2-1, with 8 bases fitting TRBD1. Unmatched junction bases numbered 5, after V lost 1 base and J lost 5 bases. Looked up from germline, CDR1 is SGHTS and CDR2 is YDEGEE. The CDR3 loop spans 15 amino acids. This CDR3 reads CASSLSGQGHNEQFF. The CDR3 coding sequence is TGTGCCAGCAGCTTGTCAGGACAGGGTCACAATGAGCAGTTCTTC.

This sequence joins TRBV5-1 and TRBJ2-5, with D tentatively TRBD2 (5 bases). The length of the CDR3 is 13 residues. Germline CDR1 reads SGHRS; CDR2 reads YFSETQ. V lost 3 bases and J 3 bases, leaving 9 bases between the germline ends. This chain's CDR3 is CASSYTSEETQYF. In nucleotides, the CDR3 is TGCGCCAGCAGCTATACTAGTGAAGAGACCCAGTACTTC.

The chain is built from TRBV7-9 and TRBJ2-6; TRBD1 matches at 8 bases. Germline CDR1 and CDR2: SEHNR and FQNEAQ (reference sequence). The V and J ends lost 2 bases and 4 bases, in that order; junction bases with no gene match: 4. This CDR3 comprises 16 residues. The CDR3 DNA reads as TGTGCCAGCAGCTTACAGGGGGCGTGGGGGGCCAACGTCCTGACTTTC. Translating gives CASSLQGAWGANVLTF.

The V gene is TRBV2, the J gene TRBJ1-5, with a tentative D call TRBD1 (6 bases). Trimming cost V 6 bases and J 7 bases, with 13 bases left between them. Germline values: CDR1 SNHLY, CDR2 FYNNEI. The CDR3 runs to 13 residues. The CDR3 protein is CASSLSGGQPQHF. CDR3 nucleotide sequence: TGTGCCAGCAGCCTATCGGGGGGCCAGCCCCAGCATTTT. The full variable domain, completed using reference TRBV2 and TRBJ1-5, is EPEVTQTPSHQVTQMGQEVILRCVPISNHLYFYWYRQILGQKVEFLVSFYNNEISEKSEIFDDQFSVERPDGSNFTLKIRSTKLEDSAMYFCASSLSGGQPQHFGDGTRLSIL.

The chain combines TRBV2 with TRBJ2-7, with TRBD2 matching over 9 bases. Germline V gives CDR1 SNHLY, CDR2 FYNNEI. The CDR3 is 18 residues long. With V trimmed by 6 bases and J by 4 bases, 19 bases remained unmatched. In nucleotides, the CDR3 is TGTGCCAGCAGCCCGGCCAGCGGGTTAGCGGGGGCCGCTTACGAGCAGTACTTC. Translating it yields CASSPASGLAGAAYEQYF.

This clone was detected only once. The chain links TRBV5-6 to TRBJ1-2; D gene ambiguous. V dropped 6 bases and J dropped 4 bases, with 16 bases sitting between them. The CDR3 runs to 14 residues. Germline V CDR1 and CDR2: SGHDT, YYEEEE. CDR3 sequence reads: CASTSPGALYGYTF. In DNA form, the CDR3 reads TGTGCCAGCACCAGCCCGGGAGCTCTCTATGGCTACACCTTC.